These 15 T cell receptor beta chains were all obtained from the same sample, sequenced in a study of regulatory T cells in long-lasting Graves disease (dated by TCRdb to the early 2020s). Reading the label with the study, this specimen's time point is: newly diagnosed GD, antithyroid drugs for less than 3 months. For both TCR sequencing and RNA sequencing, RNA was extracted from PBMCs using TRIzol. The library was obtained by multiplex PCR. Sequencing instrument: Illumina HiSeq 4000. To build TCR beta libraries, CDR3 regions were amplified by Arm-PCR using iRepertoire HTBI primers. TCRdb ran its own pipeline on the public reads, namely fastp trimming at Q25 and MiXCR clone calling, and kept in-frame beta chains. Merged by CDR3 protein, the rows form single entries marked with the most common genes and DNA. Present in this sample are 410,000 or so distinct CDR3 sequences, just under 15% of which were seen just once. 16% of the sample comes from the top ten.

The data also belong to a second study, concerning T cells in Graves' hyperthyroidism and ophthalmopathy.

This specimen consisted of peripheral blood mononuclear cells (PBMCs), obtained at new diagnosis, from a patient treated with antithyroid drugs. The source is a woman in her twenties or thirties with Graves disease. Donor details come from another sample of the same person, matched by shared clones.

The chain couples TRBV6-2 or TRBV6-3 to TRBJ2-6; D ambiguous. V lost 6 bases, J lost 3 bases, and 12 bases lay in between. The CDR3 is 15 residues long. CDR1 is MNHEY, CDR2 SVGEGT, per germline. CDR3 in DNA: TGTGCCAGCAGCCAGACCGGGTATGGGGCCAACGTCCTGACTTTC. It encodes CASSQTGYGANVLTF.

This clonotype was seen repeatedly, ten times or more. The CDR3 loop is CASNLGLAADTQYF. The CDR3 DNA reads as TGTGCCAGCAATCTAGGACTAGCAGCAGATACGCAGTATTTT. V is TRBV6-1 and J is TRBJ2-3; 8 nucleotides align to TRBD2. CDR3 length: 14 residues. Germline loops: CDR1 MNHNS, CDR2 SASEGT. Germline trimming cut 7 bases from V and 4 bases from J; bases unmatched to any gene: 7.

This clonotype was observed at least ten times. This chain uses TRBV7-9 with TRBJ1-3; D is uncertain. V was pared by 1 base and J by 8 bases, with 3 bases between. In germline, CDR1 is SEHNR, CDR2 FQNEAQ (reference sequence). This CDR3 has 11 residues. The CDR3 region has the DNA TGTGCCAGCAGCTTAGAGTACACCATATATTTT. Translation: CASSLEYTIYF.

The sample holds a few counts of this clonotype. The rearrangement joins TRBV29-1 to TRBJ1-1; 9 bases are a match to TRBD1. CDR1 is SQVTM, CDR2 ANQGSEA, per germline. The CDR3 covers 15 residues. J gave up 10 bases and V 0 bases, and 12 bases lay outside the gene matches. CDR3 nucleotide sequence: TGCAGCGTTGAAGATCAGTCACAGGGGGCAGGCGGAGCTTTCTTT. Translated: CSVEDQSQGAGGAFF.

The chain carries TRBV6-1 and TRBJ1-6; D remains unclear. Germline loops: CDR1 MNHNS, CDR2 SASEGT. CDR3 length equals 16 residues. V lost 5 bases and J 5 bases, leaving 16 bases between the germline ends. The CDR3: CASSRASTPNNSPLHF. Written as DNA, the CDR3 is TGTGCCAGCAGTCGCGCCTCGACACCGAATAATTCACCCCTCCACTTT.

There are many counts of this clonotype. CDR3 in amino acids: CASTLGARHEQYF. The CDR3 bases are TGTGCCAGCACCCTAGGGGCTCGCCACGAGCAGTACTTC. This chain joins TRBV14 and TRBJ2-7; maybe TRBD1 (5 bases). The germline gives CDR1 SGHDN, CDR2 FVKESK. Trimming stripped 7 bases from V and 5 bases from J, with 15 bases between. The CDR3 sequence is 13 residues long.

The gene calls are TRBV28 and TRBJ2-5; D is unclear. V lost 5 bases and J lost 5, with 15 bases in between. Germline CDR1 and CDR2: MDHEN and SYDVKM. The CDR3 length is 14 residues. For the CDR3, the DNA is TGTGCCAGCAGTCTTATAGCCTCTCGGGAGACCCAGTACTTC. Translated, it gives CASSLIASRETQYF.

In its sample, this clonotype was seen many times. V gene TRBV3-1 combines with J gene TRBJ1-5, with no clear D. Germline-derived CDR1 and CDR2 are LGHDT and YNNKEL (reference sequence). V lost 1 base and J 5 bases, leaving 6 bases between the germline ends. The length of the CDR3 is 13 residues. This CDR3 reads CASSQAGHQPQHF. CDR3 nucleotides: TGTGCCAGCAGCCAAGCCGGGCATCAGCCCCAGCATTTT. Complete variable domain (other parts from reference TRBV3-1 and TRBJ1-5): DTAVSQTPKYLVTQMGNDKSIKCEQNLGHDTMYWYKQDSKKFLKIMFSYNNKELIINETVPNRFSPKSPDKAHLNLHINSLELGDSAVYFCASSQAGHQPQHFGDGTRLSIL.

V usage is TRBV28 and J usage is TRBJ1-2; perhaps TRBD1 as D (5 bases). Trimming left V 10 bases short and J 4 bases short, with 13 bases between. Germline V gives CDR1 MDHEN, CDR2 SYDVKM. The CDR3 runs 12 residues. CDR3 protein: CATTPQGYGYTF. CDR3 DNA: TGTGCCACTACCCCTCAGGGCTATGGCTACACCTTC.

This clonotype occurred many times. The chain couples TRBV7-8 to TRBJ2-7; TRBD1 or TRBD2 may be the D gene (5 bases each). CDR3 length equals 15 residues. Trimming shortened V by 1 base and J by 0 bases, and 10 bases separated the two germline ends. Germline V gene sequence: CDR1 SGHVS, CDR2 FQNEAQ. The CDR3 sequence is CASSLGGVSSYEQYF. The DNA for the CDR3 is TGTGCCAGCAGCTTAGGAGGGGTGAGCTCCTACGAGCAGTACTTC. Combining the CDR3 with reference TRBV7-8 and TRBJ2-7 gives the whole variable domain GAGVSQSPRYKVAKRGQDVALRCDPISGHVSLFWYQQALGQGPEFLTYFQNEAQLDKSGLPSDRFFAERPEGSVSTLKIQRTQQEDSAVYLCASSLGGVSSYEQYFGPGTRLTVT.

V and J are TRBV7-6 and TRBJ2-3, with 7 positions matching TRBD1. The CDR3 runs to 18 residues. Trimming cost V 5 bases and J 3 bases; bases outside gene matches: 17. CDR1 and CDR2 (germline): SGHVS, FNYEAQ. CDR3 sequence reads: CASSLRQGPPQMTDTQYF. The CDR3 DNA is TGTGCCAGCAGCCTTCGACAGGGCCCACCACAAATGACAGATACGCAGTATTTT.

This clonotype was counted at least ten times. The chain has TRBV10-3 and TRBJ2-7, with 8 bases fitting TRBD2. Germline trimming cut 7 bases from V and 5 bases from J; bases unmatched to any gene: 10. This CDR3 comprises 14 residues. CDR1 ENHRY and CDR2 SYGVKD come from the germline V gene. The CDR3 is CAIKSGSFINEQYF. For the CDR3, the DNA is TGTGCCATCAAGAGCGGGAGTTTCATCAACGAGCAGTACTTC.

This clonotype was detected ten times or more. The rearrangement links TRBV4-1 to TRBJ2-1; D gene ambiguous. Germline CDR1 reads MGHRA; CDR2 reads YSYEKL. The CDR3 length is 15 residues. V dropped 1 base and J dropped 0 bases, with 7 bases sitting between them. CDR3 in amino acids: CASSQVFHSYNEQFF. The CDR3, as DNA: TGCGCCAGCAGCCAAGTCTTCCACTCCTACAATGAGCAGTTCTTC.

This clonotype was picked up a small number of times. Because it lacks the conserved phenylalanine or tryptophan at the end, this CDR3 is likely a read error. The CDR3 nucleotides read TGTGCCAGCAGTTTTTGGGGGGAAGGCTACGAGCAGTACCTC. Protein: CASSFWGEGYEQYL. The chain joins TRBV12-3 or TRBV12-4 to TRBJ2-7, with D maybe TRBD2 (6 bases). The CDR3 is made up of 14 amino acids. Trimming removed 3 bases at V and 3 bases at J, with 12 bases between.

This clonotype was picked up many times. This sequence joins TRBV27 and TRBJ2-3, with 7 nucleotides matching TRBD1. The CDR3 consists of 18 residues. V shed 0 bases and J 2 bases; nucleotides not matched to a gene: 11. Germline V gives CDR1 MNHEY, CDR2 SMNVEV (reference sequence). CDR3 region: CASSLSAGGSLFTDTQYF. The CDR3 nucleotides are TGTGCCAGCAGTTTATCGGCAGGGGGTAGCCTCTTCACAGATACGCAGTATTTT.